This T cell receptor beta chain was recorded in a study of molecular identifiers for immune sequencing clone quantification (dated by TCRdb to the late 2010s). Background on the whole study: For a replicate experiment, RNA from around 20,000 or 100,000 naive CD8 T cells was divided into five aliquots, of which four were sequenced. The study was a methods study using CD8 T cells to benchmark molecular-identifier clustering-based TCR repertoire sequencing (MIDCIRS) and TCR RNA copy counting. What the work shows at the level of the full study, not this receptor alone: Identical TCR molecules sharing a barcode could cause highly expanded clone sizes to be underestimated. About 2.9 recovered TCR RNA copies per cell were obtained by modeling, versus around 10 by digital PCR, implying a capture efficiency of approximately 30%. In CMV-specific effector cells, clones with more than 20 RNA copies contained over 98% of molecules, whereas in naive cells such clones contained under 1% of molecules. Spiked-in Jurkat TCR RNA (approximately 9 copies' worth), which is not part of the donor repertoire, was contained in the naive libraries. When barcode sub-clustering was not used, chimeric consensus sequences inflated TCR diversity, with chimeras reaching as high as 47%. Spiked-in Jurkat TCR RNA equal to a single cell's worth was reported to be detectable even within 1,200,000 naive CD8 T cells.

Libraries of naive CD8 T cells were built from anywhere between about 17,000 and 1,000,000 sorted cells, with 10%, 30% or 50% of the purified RNA used. Naive CD8 T cells, defined as CD8+CD4-CCR7+CD45RA+, were FACS-sorted into RLT Plus buffer on a BD FACSAria II. Around 10 TCR copies' worth of Jurkat RNA were spiked into about 19,000-1,100,000 naive CD8 T cell samples to test detection sensitivity. CD8 T cells were enriched with RosetteSep CD8+ T Cell Enrichment Cocktail and Ficoll-Paque, followed by ACK red cell lysis. On this clonotype: Its target antigen remains unknown. Nothing much larger sits one base from this clone, and base qualities are not available.

Preparation of the library involved PCR. Instrument used: Illumina HiSeq 4000. Bulk TCR libraries were prepared as previously described, using TCR primers listed in Table S5. The Qiagen AllPrep DNA/RNA kit was used to purify total RNA. Reads from multiple sequencing runs of the same library were pooled before analysis. In the authors' own workflow: Only reads with exact TCR constant sequence were kept, trimmed to 150 nt, and grouped by their 12-nt molecular barcodes. Reads in each barcode group were sub-clustered using a 15% Levenshtein threshold, and a quality-weighted consensus sequence was built for each RNA molecule. Non-functional sequences were excluded, and lower-count sequences lying one edit away from another sequence were also excluded. Based on fitting two negative binomial distributions, any barcode sub-cluster with under 20% of the maximum read count was discarded. In TCRdb, the public reads were trimmed at Q25 with fastp and aligned with MiXCR, with productive beta chains retained. A single entry per CDR3 protein holds the most common genes and DNA from its merged rows. Clone size and V and J calls follow TCRdb, not the original study. In all, the sample holds hundreds of thousands of distinct CDR3 sequences, and 15% to 20% of those were seen once. Together, the top ten hold approximately 0.9% of the sample.

The V end gives up 2 bases and the J end 4 bases, leaving 6 bases in the junction not matched to a gene. Counted from cysteine to phenylalanine, this CDR3 has 15 amino acids. Only the CDR3 portion is preserved as DNA: 45 bases, with reading frame beginning at the first base. In the germline V gene (reference sequence), CDR1 corresponds to MNHEY and CDR2 to SMNVEV. The V gene is TRBV27 and the J gene is TRBJ1-2, with TRBD1 identical over 8 junction bases. Specimen: naive CD8+ T cells from blood, with Jurkat cell RNA spiked in. The label giving this sample's cell subset or site can be read as: FACS-sorted CD8+CD4-CCR7+CD45RA+ naive T cells. This receptor was obtained from a human donor in good health. Some libraries in this study had Jurkat cell RNA spiked in. The nucleotides read TGTGCCAGCAGTTTAACAGGGGGTATCGGCTATGGCTACACCTTC. Its product reads: CASSLTGGIGYGYTF.